These T cell receptor beta chains were read from a single sample in a study of T-cell reconstitution after alpha-beta-depleted transplantation in children. MiXCR, applied by TCRdb to the PCR reads, yields one record per CDR3 protein. In the table there are approximately 340,000 distinct CDR3 sequences, about a tenth of which are singletons. Sequencing used PBMCs from the stem cell graft donor, obtained from the stem cell graft. These TCRs come from a human donor who donated a stem cell graft to a child with acute lymphoblastic leukemia. The CDR3 runs from the conserved cysteine through the conserved F or W.

TRBV5-1	TRBJ2-7	CASSSGTGVMGCYF
TRBV27	TRBJ2-1	CASSGRTSPYNEQFF
TRBV5-8	TRBJ2-3	CASSHITPFQGVGTDTQYF
TRBV10-3	TRBJ2-1	CASSALSSYNEQFF
TRBV4-3	TRBJ2-7	CASSQERRLAGGHFSYEQYF
TRBV20-1	TRBJ2-7	CSALGRLSYEQYF
TRBV20-1	TRBJ2-1	CSARVPWTSGRSSSYNEQFF
TRBV12-3/TRBV12-4	TRBJ1-2	CASSLGGTQKGYTF
TRBV15	TRBJ2-4	CATSRDLGGAKNIQYF
TRBV12-3/TRBV12-4	TRBJ1-2	CASSPITGYDYGYTF
TRBV4-1	TRBJ2-7	CASSHRRGDEQYF
TRBV29-1	TRBJ2-7	CSVLAGRAPGQYF
TRBV9	TRBJ2-1	CASSEEGLADNEQFF
TRBV12-3/TRBV12-4	TRBJ1-1	CASTPTQSQNTEAFF
TRBV7-2	TRBJ2-1	CASSRDRSNEQFF
TRBV6-5	TRBJ2-3	CASSYGGASGSITDTQYF
TRBV4-1	TRBJ2-7	CASSQSGTRDEQYF
TRBV27	TRBJ2-7	CASSSRRTSGSRYYEQYF
TRBV6-1	TRBJ2-7	CALGQGAYYEQYF
TRBV19	TRBJ1-2	CASTDTGGGTYGYTF
TRBV7-9	TRBJ2-1	CASSSSGTFYNEQFF
TRBV9	TRBJ2-7	CASSVGDSPYEQYF
TRBV20-1	TRBJ1-1	CSARWGIRDTEAFF
TRBV29-1	TRBJ1-6	CSVVTGGTNSPLHF
TRBV25-1	TRBJ2-2	CASTPGPGQGPTAGELFF
TRBV6-5	TRBJ2-5	CASSYSPGLRLETQYF
TRBV9	TRBJ2-3	CASSVEGTPPDTQYF
TRBV12-3/TRBV12-4	TRBJ1-6	CASSAGGTIDSPLHF
TRBV3-1	TRBJ2-1	CASSQGGNEQFF
TRBV7-9	TRBJ1-1	CASSTGQGSITEAFF
TRBV20-1	TRBJ2-2	CSARAVMSNELFF
TRBV5-2	TRBJ1-2	CAMGPGSGYGYTF
TRBV6-5	TRBJ2-3	CASSWGQGSSTDTQYF
TRBV6-4	TRBJ2-1	CASSDLVAQLPEQFF
TRBV28	TRBJ1-2	CASSFSDRFGYTF
TRBV7-2	TRBJ2-5	CASTQRQGQEETQYF
TRBV20-1	TRBJ2-1	CSARGLAVYNEQFF
TRBV20-1	TRBJ2-7	CSARDRGLAGSYEQYF
TRBV6-5	TRBJ2-7	CASSHFSGDRGSYEQYF
TRBV7-3	TRBJ2-1	CASSSRGGWETGNEQFF
TRBV5-1	TRBJ2-3	CASSLAYAGVSTDTQYF
TRBV19	TRBJ1-1	CASSNGRGRTEAFF
TRBV20-1	TRBJ2-2	CSASPRGNTGELFF
TRBV3-1	TRBJ1-1	CASTLRDTRGTEAFF
TRBV5-1	TRBJ2-1	CASRKLAGDVYNEQFF
TRBV5-5	TRBJ2-1	CASSFVTGGRNEQFF
TRBV12-3/TRBV12-4	TRBJ2-7	CASSYDMYEQYF
TRBV7-8	TRBJ2-5	CASSFGREGTQYF
TRBV28	TRBJ1-2	CASSFRGHYGYTF
TRBV30	TRBJ2-5	CAWSPREGETQYF
TRBV4-1	TRBJ2-6	CASSQGRDSYSGANVLTF
TRBV5-1	TRBJ2-3	CASSPRSGGLRGADTQYF
TRBV7-6	TRBJ2-4	CASSSNRGEAKNIQYF